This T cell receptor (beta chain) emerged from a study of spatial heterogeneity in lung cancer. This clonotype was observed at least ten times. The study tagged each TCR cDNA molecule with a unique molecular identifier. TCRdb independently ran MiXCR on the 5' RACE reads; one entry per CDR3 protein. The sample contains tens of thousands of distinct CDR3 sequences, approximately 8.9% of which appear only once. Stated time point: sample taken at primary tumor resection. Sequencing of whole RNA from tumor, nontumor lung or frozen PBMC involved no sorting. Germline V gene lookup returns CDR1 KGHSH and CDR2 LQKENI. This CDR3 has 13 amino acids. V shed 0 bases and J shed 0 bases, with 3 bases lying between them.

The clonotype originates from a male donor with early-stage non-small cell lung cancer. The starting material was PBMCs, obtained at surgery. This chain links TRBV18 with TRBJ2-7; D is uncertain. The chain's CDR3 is CASSPPSSYEQYF. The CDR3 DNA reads TGTGCCAGCTCACCACCCTCCTCCTACGAGCAGTACTTC.